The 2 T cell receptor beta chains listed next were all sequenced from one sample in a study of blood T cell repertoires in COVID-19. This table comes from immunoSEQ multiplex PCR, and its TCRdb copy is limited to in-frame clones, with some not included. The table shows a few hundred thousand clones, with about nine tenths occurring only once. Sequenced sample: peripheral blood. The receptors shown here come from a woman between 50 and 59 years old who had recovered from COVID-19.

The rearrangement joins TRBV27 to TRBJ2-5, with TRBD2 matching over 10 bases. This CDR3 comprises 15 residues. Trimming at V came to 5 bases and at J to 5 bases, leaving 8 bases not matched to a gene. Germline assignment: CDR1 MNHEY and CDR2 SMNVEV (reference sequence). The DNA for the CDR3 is TGTGCCAGCAGTACCCTAGCGGGAGCACGGGAGACCCAGTACTTC. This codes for CASSTLAGARETQYF.

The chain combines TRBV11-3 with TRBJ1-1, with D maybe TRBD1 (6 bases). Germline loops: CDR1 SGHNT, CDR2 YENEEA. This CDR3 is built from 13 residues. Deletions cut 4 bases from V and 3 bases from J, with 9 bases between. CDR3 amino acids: CASSSQGHTEAFF. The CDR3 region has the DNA TGTGCCAGCAGCTCGCAGGGGCACACTGAAGCTTTCTTT.